The 32 T cell receptor beta chains given below trace back to one sample, sequenced in a study of the immune and genomic landscape of osteosarcoma. Sequencing was performed with immunoSEQ multiplex PCR; in TCRdb, only in-frame clones are kept and a portion is missing. The table shows a few thousand clones, with about three quarters occurring only once. Primary, local recurrence and metastasis osteosarcoma tumors were taken after treatment from poor-prognosis patients. The specimen was osteosarcoma tumor tissue from the lung. These TCRs come from a human donor with osteosarcoma.

The rearrangement uses TRBV15 and TRBJ2-2; 10 positions match TRBD2. Germline V gene data show CDR1 as LNHNV and CDR2 as YYDKDF (reference sequence). After removal of 5 bases from V and 3 bases from J, the junction contained 6 bases not matched to a gene. The CDR3 length is 16 residues. The chain's CDR3 is CATSGLAGADTGELFF. CDR3 DNA: TGTGCCACCAGCGGCCTAGCGGGAGCGGACACCGGGGAGCTGTTTTTT.

The chain employs TRBV7-2 and TRBJ2-4, with no clear D. The CDR3 runs to 15 residues. Germline-derived CDR1 and CDR2 are SGHTA and FQGNSA. Between the trimmed V and J ends, which lost 5 bases and 2 bases, there was a span of 13 bases. In nucleotides, the CDR3 is TGTGCCAGCAGCACTAATCTAGGTACCAAAAACATTCAGTACTTC. It yields the protein CASSTNLGTKNIQYF.

This sequence joins TRBV5-1 and TRBJ1-6; maybe TRBD1 (5 bases). Looked up from germline, CDR1 is SGHRS and CDR2 is YFSETQ. The CDR3 length is 16 residues. The V and J ends lost 0 bases and 8 bases respectively, with 15 bases between them. The CDR3 DNA follows: TGCGCCAGCAGCTTGGGTTACCAGGGTCTGGATTCACCCCTCCACTTT. This translates into CASSLGYQGLDSPLHF.

The chain has TRBV2 and TRBJ1-5; D is possibly TRBD1 (5 bases). Germline V lookup: CDR1 SNHLY, CDR2 FYNNEI. CDR3 size: 14 residues. Trimming pared 8 bases from V and 7 bases from J, leaving 18 bases between. This CDR3 is CASAVSGRWQPQHF. In DNA, the CDR3 is TGTGCCAGCGCGGTGTCAGGGAGGTGGCAGCCCCAGCATTTT. Complete variable domain (other parts from reference TRBV2 and TRBJ1-5): EPEVTQTPSHQVTQMGQEVILRCVPISNHLYFYWYRQILGQKVEFLVSFYNNEISEKSEIFDDQFSVERPDGSNFTLKIRSTKLEDSAMYFCASAVSGRWQPQHFGDGTRLSIL.

The chain recombines TRBV7-2 with TRBJ2-5; TRBD2 might be the D (6 bases). CDR1 is SGHTA and CDR2 is FQGNSA in the germline V gene. V was trimmed by 3 bases and J by 3 bases, leaving 11 bases between them. The CDR3 loop spans 14 amino acids. CDR3 loop: CASSFGAGKETQYF. CDR3 nucleotides: TGTGCCAGCAGCTTTGGGGCGGGGAAAGAGACCCAGTACTTC.

The V gene is TRBV7-2, the J gene TRBJ1-2; TRBD1 aligns across 7 bases. The V gene end was trimmed by 5 bases and the J gene end by 5 bases; junction bases not matched to a gene: 14. The CDR3 is made up of 16 amino acids. Germline V gives CDR1 SGHTA, CDR2 FQGNSA. The CDR3 region is CASSQAPGQERYGYTF. The CDR3 DNA sequence: TGTGCCAGCAGCCAAGCTCCAGGACAGGAACGGTATGGCTACACCTTC.

The chain joins TRBV6-6 to TRBJ1-1, with TRBD1 as a possible D gene (6 bases). From germline, CDR1 is MNHNY and CDR2 SVGAGI (reference sequence). The V gene lost 6 bases and the J gene lost 0 bases, with 17 bases spanning the gap. CDR3 length: 16 residues. CDR3 DNA: TGTGCCAGCAGCCTCGGAGGGACACTTATGAACACTGAAGCTTTCTTT. Translated: CASSLGGTLMNTEAFF.

V is TRBV4-1 and J is TRBJ1-5; D gene uncertain. The CDR3 covers 15 residues. The germline V and J ends were trimmed by 0 bases and 0 bases, with 6 bases remaining between them. Germline V CDR1 and CDR2: MGHRA, YSYEKL. As DNA, the CDR3 is TGCGCCAGCAGCCAAGATAGCCTTAGCAATCAGCCCCAGCATTTT. Amino acids: CASSQDSLSNQPQHF.

The chain recombines TRBV7-9 with TRBJ2-1; possible D gene TRBD2, 6 bases. Germline loops: CDR1 SEHNR, CDR2 FQNEAQ (reference sequence). The V gene lost 1 base and the J gene lost 9 bases, with 13 bases spanning the gap. The CDR3 consists of 14 residues. The CDR3 nucleotides are TGTGCCAGCAGCTTAGTAGTAGTAGCGGCTGAGCAGTTCTTC. Translation: CASSLVVVAAEQFF.

The J gene is TRBJ2-6, the V gene TRBV27; D gene ambiguous. The germline gives CDR1 MNHEY, CDR2 SMNVEV (reference sequence). The CDR3 loop spans 16 amino acids. Trimming removed 6 bases from V and 0 bases from J, with 12 bases in between. The CDR3 DNA sequence: TGTGCCAGCAGGACGGCGCTTAGCTCTGGGGCCAACGTCCTGACTTTC. The encoded protein is CASRTALSSGANVLTF.

The chain uses TRBV7-9 and TRBJ2-2; unclear D gene. This CDR3 contains 14 residues. V lost 3 bases and J 3 bases, leaving 8 bases between the germline ends. Germline loops: CDR1 SEHNR, CDR2 FQNEAQ (reference sequence). Written as DNA, the CDR3 is TGTGCCAGCAGCTTCCCCAGAGACACCGGGGAGCTGTTTTTT. Protein sequence: CASSFPRDTGELFF.

V gene TRBV11-2 combines with J gene TRBJ1-3; D gene unclear. Trimming took off 4 bases at V and 3 bases at J, with 13 bases between the two ends. Germline CDR1 and CDR2: SGHAT and FQNNGV. This CDR3 region has 15 residues. The CDR3 spells CASSSRNEDGNTIYF. CDR3 in DNA: TGTGCCAGCAGCTCGCGGAACGAAGATGGAAACACCATATATTTT. Full variable domain (rest looked up from reference TRBV11-2 and TRBJ1-3): EAGVAQSPRYKIIEKRQSVAFWCNPISGHATLYWYQQILGQGPKLLIQFQNNGVVDDSQLPKDRFSAERLKGVDSTLKIQPAKLEDSAVYLCASSSRNEDGNTIYFGEGSWLTVV.

Regarding this clone: One end of the junction varies from germline; a read error may be responsible. The chain joins TRBV5-1 to TRBJ1-2; TRBD1 agrees at 8 bases. CDR1 and CDR2 from the germline V gene are SGHRS and YFSETQ. This CDR3 is built from 14 residues. The CDR3 here is CASSGTGKDYGYTF. As DNA, the CDR3 is TGTGCCAGCAGCGGGACAGGAAAGGACTATGGCTACACCTTC.

The genes are TRBV6-1 and TRBJ1-6; 7 nucleotides align to TRBD1. Germline values: CDR1 MNHNS, CDR2 SASEGT. This CDR3 has 14 residues. V gave up 8 bases and J gave up 7 bases; unmatched junction bases: 8. In DNA, the CDR3 is TGTGCCAGCTTAAGGGGACAGAGAAATTCACCCCTCCACTTT. This gives the protein CASLRGQRNSPLHF.

This rearrangement joins TRBV11-1 to TRBJ1-1; D is uncertain. The CDR3 has 13 amino acids. Looked up from germline, CDR1 is SGHAT and CDR2 is FQDESV (reference sequence). Trimming took off 1 base at V and 3 bases at J, with 6 bases between the two ends. DNA for the CDR3: TGTGCCAGCAGCTTAGTTCACGACACTGAAGCTTTCTTT. This encodes CASSLVHDTEAFF.

The rearrangement uses TRBV29-1 and TRBJ2-7; D possibly corresponds to TRBD1 (5 bases). Germline values: CDR1 SQVTM, CDR2 ANQGSEA. V lost 3 bases and J 6 bases, leaving 18 bases between the germline ends. This CDR3 is built from 14 residues. CDR3 amino acids: CSVEGRLDSSEQYF. In DNA form, the CDR3 reads TGCAGCGTTGAGGGGCGGCTAGACAGTAGCGAGCAGTACTTC.

CDR3 DNA: TGTGCCAGCAGTTTAACTAGCGCCGGAGGGTACAATGAGCAGTTCTTC. This codes for CASSLTSAGGYNEQFF. This chain joins TRBV27 and TRBJ2-1; 7 bases agree with TRBD2. The CDR3 is made up of 16 amino acids. With V trimmed by 2 bases and J by 4 bases, 8 bases remained unmatched. Germline V gene lookup returns CDR1 MNHEY and CDR2 SMNVEV (reference sequence).

The chain has TRBV7-3 and TRBJ1-1; a weak D match, TRBD1 (5 bases). The ends were cut back, 4 bases at V and 5 bases at J, with 11 bases in the middle. This CDR3 is built from 13 residues. Germline assignment: CDR1 SGHTA and CDR2 FQGTGA. The CDR3 here is CASSSLEGTEAFF. The CDR3 DNA is TGTGCCAGCAGCTCACTGGAGGGGACTGAAGCTTTCTTT.

The chain combines TRBV9 with TRBJ2-3; 13 nucleotides match TRBD2. J lost 1 base, V lost 2 bases, and 4 bases had no gene match. The germline V gene has CDR1 SGDLS and CDR2 YYNGEE. This CDR3 contains 17 residues. The CDR3, as DNA: TGTGCCAGCAGCGTTGGACTAGCGGGAGTAGGCACAGATACGCAGTATTTT. Translated, it gives CASSVGLAGVGTDTQYF.

The chain links TRBV30 to TRBJ1-5; D perhaps matches TRBD1 (5 bases). The V and J ends lost 1 base and 0 bases respectively, with 7 bases between them. There are 14 residues in the CDR3. Germline V gene lookup returns CDR1 GTSNPN and CDR2 SVGIG (reference sequence). CDR3: CAWSATVSNQPQHF. CDR3 sequence (DNA): TGTGCCTGGAGTGCGACAGTTAGCAATCAGCCCCAGCATTTT.

This chain links TRBV9 with TRBJ1-2; 10 nucleotides match TRBD1. Losses at the gene ends were 3 bases for V and 8 bases for J; bases not matched to a gene: 13. Germline lookup yields CDR1 SGDLS and CDR2 YYNGEE. CDR3 length: 16 amino acids. The CDR3, as DNA: TGTGCCAGCAGCGACGGCTTGAGACAGGGGGCTGGCGGCTACACCTTC. Translation: CASSDGLRQGAGGYTF.

V gene TRBV30 combines with J gene TRBJ1-5; D remains unclear. This CDR3 has 15 residues. Germline V gene data show CDR1 as GTSNPN and CDR2 as SVGIG (reference sequence). Deletions cut 1 base from V and 0 bases from J, with 10 bases between. The DNA for the CDR3 is TGTGCCTGGAGTGGGGCAGAGCATAGCAATCAGCCCCAGCATTTT. Translated, it gives CAWSGAEHSNQPQHF. Supplemented by reference TRBV30 and TRBJ1-5, the full variable domain reads SQTIHQWPATLVQPVGSPLSLECTVEGTSNPNLYWYRQAAGRGLQLLFYSVGIGQISSEVPQNLSASRPQDRQFILSSKKLLLSDSGFYLCAWSGAEHSNQPQHFGDGTRLSIL.

V gene TRBV6-1 combines with J gene TRBJ2-3; D is undetermined. The CDR3 runs 13 residues. V lost 5 bases and J lost 5, with 11 bases in between. Germline V lookup: CDR1 MNHNS, CDR2 SASEGT. Here the CDR3 DNA reads TGTGCCAGCAGTATGACGTTCATAGATACGCAGTATTTT. Amino acid sequence: CASSMTFIDTQYF.

This clone was picked up a small number of times. The J gene is TRBJ2-4, the V gene TRBV7-8; D possibly uses TRBD1 or TRBD2 (6 bases each). V lost 0 bases and J lost 8, with 14 bases in between. This CDR3 contains 15 residues. Looked up from germline, CDR1 is SGHVS and CDR2 is FQNEAQ. CDR3: CASSLAGGFWDIQYF. The CDR3 DNA is TGTGCCAGCAGCTTAGCCGGGGGCTTTTGGGACATTCAGTACTTC.

V is TRBV7-2 and J is TRBJ2-7, with D perhaps given as TRBD1 or TRBD2 (5 bases each). CDR3 length: 13 residues. Trimming stripped 5 bases from V and 1 base from J, with 9 bases between. Germline V CDR1 and CDR2: SGHTA, FQGNSA. CDR3 residues: CASSPRGSYEQYF. The CDR3 DNA follows: TGTGCCAGCAGCCCGAGGGGATCCTACGAGCAGTACTTC.

CDR3: CASSPRGGTEAFF. Here the CDR3 DNA reads TGTGCCAGCAGCCCCCGAGGGGGCACTGAAGCTTTCTTT. V usage is TRBV5-6 and J usage is TRBJ1-1; D possibly corresponds to TRBD1 (6 bases). CDR1 is SGHDT, CDR2 YYEEEE, per germline. The CDR3 covers 13 residues. Trimming removed 4 bases at V and 4 bases at J, with 11 bases between.

The chain couples TRBV6-1 to TRBJ2-7; D not resolved. The CDR3 runs to 17 residues. The V and J ends lost 2 bases and 3 bases respectively, with 20 bases between them. Germline CDR1 is MNHNS and CDR2 is SASEGT. CDR3 nucleotide sequence: TGTGCCAGCAGTGAATGGCTGGCCGCAAGCCCCAACTACGAGCAGTACTTC. It codes for CASSEWLAASPNYEQYF.

The chain couples TRBV9 to TRBJ1-3; the D gene is possibly TRBD1 (5 bases). The CDR3 contains 17 residues. Germline V CDR1 and CDR2: SGDLS, YYNGEE. V lost 4 bases and J lost 2, with 19 bases in between. CDR3 DNA sequence: TGTGCCAGCAGCCCCCAGGGTACAGGAGGCGCTGGAAACACCATATATTTT. This encodes CASSPQGTGGAGNTIYF.

The chain couples TRBV11-2 to TRBJ1-5; D is unclear. V dropped 0 bases and J dropped 3 bases, with 3 bases sitting between them. CDR1 and CDR2 (germline): SGHAT, FQNNGV. The CDR3 has 13 amino acids. DNA of the CDR3: TGTGCCAGCAGCTTAGACATCAATCAGCCCCAGCATTTT. Residues: CASSLDINQPQHF.

The chain combines TRBV7-6 with TRBJ1-1; D is perhaps TRBD1 (5 bases). Trimming left V 6 bases short and J 0 bases short, with 17 bases between. This CDR3 has 16 amino acids. CDR1 and CDR2 (germline): SGHVS, FNYEAQ. This CDR3 reads CASRIRTNTMNTEAFF. CDR3 nucleotide sequence: TGTGCCAGCAGGATTCGGACAAACACGATGAACACTGAAGCTTTCTTT.

J is TRBJ1-2 and V is TRBV29-1; D call uncertain. This CDR3 has 12 amino acids. Germline-derived CDR1 and CDR2 are SQVTM and ANQGSEA. The V and J ends lost 6 bases and 0 bases respectively, with 8 bases between them. The DNA of the CDR3 is TGCAGCGTCTCCGGCGCTAACTATGGCTACACCTTC. It encodes CSVSGANYGYTF.

The chain joins TRBV7-2 to TRBJ2-3; the D is unclear. The CDR3 loop spans 13 amino acids. Looked up from germline, CDR1 is SGHTA and CDR2 is FQGNSA. V lost 5 bases to trimming and J lost 6 bases, with 12 bases between them. The CDR3 coding sequence is TGTGCCAGCAGCGGGTACACCGCGGATACGCAGTATTTT. Translation: CASSGYTADTQYF. Complete variable domain (other parts from reference TRBV7-2 and TRBJ2-3): GAGVSQSPSNKVTEKGKDVELRCDPISGHTALYWYRQSLGQGLEFLIYFQGNSAPDKSGLPSDRFSAERTGGSVSTLTIQRTQQEDSAVYLCASSGYTADTQYFGPGTRLTVL.